The 32 T cell receptor beta chains given below trace back to one sample, sequenced in a study of cytomegalovirus exposure and HLA in healthy donors. TCRdb's table, derived via immunoSEQ multiplex PCR, lists solely in-frame clones and lacks some. The table lists fewer than 200,000 clones, more than 75% of them singletons, with more than 5.5% in the top ten. Specimen: PBMCs. The receptor set was obtained from a man aged 25-45 years in good health and CMV-seropositive.

This clone was counted between two and nine times. The chain uses TRBV30 and TRBJ1-2; weak D call: TRBD1 (5 bases). Between the trimmed V and J ends, which lost 0 bases and 2 bases, there was a span of 10 bases. CDR3 length: 14 amino acids. Per the germline V gene, CDR1 is GTSNPN and CDR2 is SVGIG (reference sequence). CDR3 amino acids: CAWSVLSGNYGYTF. The CDR3 DNA reads as TGTGCCTGGAGTGTACTCTCAGGGAACTATGGCTACACCTTC.

The CDR3 here is CASSLGGANVLTF. The CDR3, as DNA: TGTGCCAGCAGCCTGGGGGGGGCCAACGTCCTGACTTTC. The V call is TRBV14, the J call TRBJ2-6; D ambiguous. Germline V CDR1 and CDR2: SGHDN, FVKESK. V lost 4 bases and J 4 bases, leaving 5 bases between the germline ends. This CDR3 has 13 amino acids.

The V gene is TRBV11-3, the J gene TRBJ1-3; D is unclear. The CDR3 consists of 14 residues. Trimming removed 5 bases at V and 0 bases at J, with 8 bases between. The V gene's germline CDR1 is SGHNT and CDR2 YENEEA. CDR3 protein: CASSPYHSGNTIYF. For the CDR3, the DNA is TGTGCCAGCAGCCCTTACCACTCTGGAAACACCATATATTTT.

The J gene is TRBJ1-4, the V gene TRBV9; D gene uncertain. The V and J ends lost 2 bases and 5 bases respectively, with 13 bases between them. The CDR3 spans 15 residues. Germline V gene lookup returns CDR1 SGDLS and CDR2 YYNGEE. The CDR3 region is CASSVGGRRNEKLFF. The CDR3 region has the DNA TGTGCCAGCAGCGTGGGAGGGCGGCGGAATGAAAAACTGTTTTTT.

This sequence joins TRBV6-5 and TRBJ2-1, with TRBD2 matching over 11 bases. The germline CDR1 and CDR2 sequences are MNHEY and SVGAGI. The CDR3 covers 15 residues. The ends lost 8 bases at V and 7 bases at J; junction bases unmatched: 10. CDR3 sequence: CASGNLAGGMNEQFF. As DNA, the CDR3 is TGTGCCAGCGGAAACCTAGCGGGGGGTATGAATGAGCAGTTCTTC.

The chain links TRBV2 to TRBJ2-3; 7 bases are a match to TRBD1. CDR3 size: 17 residues. Germline CDR1 SNHLY, CDR2 FYNNEI. The CDR3 bases are TGTGCAGCACTCACCGGGACAGAAGGATCTAGCACAGATACGCAGTATTTT. Protein sequence: CAALTGTEGSSTDTQYF. Combining the CDR3 with reference TRBV2 and TRBJ2-3 gives the whole variable domain EPEVTQTPSHQVTQMGQEVILRCVPISNHLYFYWYRQILGQKVEFLVSFYNNEISEKSEIFDDQFSVERPDGSNFTLKIRSTKLEDSAMYFCAALTGTEGSSTDTQYFGPGTRLTVL.

V is TRBV28 and J is TRBJ1-3; TRBD1 matches 12 bases. V was pared by 6 bases and J by 4 bases, with 4 bases of the junction left unmatched. The CDR3 contains 15 residues. The V gene's germline CDR1 is MDHEN and CDR2 SYDVKM. The CDR3 region has the DNA TGTGCCAGCAGCGGGACAGGGGGCCTCGGAAACACCATATATTTT. It translates to CASSGTGGLGNTIYF. Together with reference TRBV28 and TRBJ1-3, the CDR3 gives the full variable domain: DVKVTQSSRYLVKRTGEKVFLECVQDMDHENMFWYRQDPGLGLRLIYFSYDVKMKEKGDIPEGYSVSREKKERFSLILESASTNQTSMYLCASSGTGGLGNTIYFGEGSWLTVV.

The rearrangement joins TRBV5-4 to TRBJ2-5; D may be TRBD1 (8 bases). V lost 4 bases and J lost 0, with 13 bases in between. The CDR3 loop spans 15 amino acids. The germline CDR1 and CDR2 sequences are SGHNT and YYREEE (reference sequence). CDR3 sequence reads: CASSVQGGHQETQYF. As DNA, the CDR3 is TGTGCCAGCAGCGTACAGGGGGGGCACCAAGAGACCCAGTACTTC.

V usage is TRBV15 and J usage is TRBJ1-6, with a weak D call TRBD1 (6 bases). The CDR3 extends over 16 amino acids. V was pared by 0 bases and J by 7 bases, with 13 bases between. CDR1 and CDR2 from the germline V gene are LNHNV and YYDKDF (reference sequence). This CDR3 is CATSRDMAGTNSPLHF. The CDR3 DNA reads as TGTGCCACCAGCAGAGATATGGCAGGGACAAATTCACCCCTCCACTTT.

This clone showed up just once. J is TRBJ1-1 and V is TRBV5-1; weak D call: TRBD1 (6 bases). V gave up 4 bases and J gave up 4 bases, with 20 bases separating them. The CDR3 has 16 residues. The germline gives CDR1 SGHRS, CDR2 YFSETQ. This chain's CDR3 is CASSPGIQGSSTEAFF. The CDR3 nucleotides read TGCGCCAGCAGCCCGGGAATACAGGGTTCGAGCACTGAAGCTTTCTTT.

Comment on this clone: An end of the junction does not agree with germline; a read error may underlie this. The chain joins TRBV7-7 to TRBJ2-5; 8 nucleotides align to TRBD1. This CDR3 region has 13 residues. Germline V gives CDR1 SSHAT, CDR2 FNYEAQ (reference sequence). The CDR3, as DNA: TGTGCTAGCAGCCGGACAGGGAAAGAGACCCAGTACTTC. This codes for CASSRTGKETQYF.

The rearrangement joins TRBV7-8 to TRBJ1-2; 8 bases agree with TRBD1. The CDR3 has 14 residues. After removal of 1 base from V and 6 bases from J, the junction contained 4 bases not matched to a gene. Germline loops: CDR1 SGHVS, CDR2 FQNEAQ. The DNA for the CDR3 is TGTGCCAGCAGCTTAGGGACAGGGAGCAATGGCTACACCTTC. Protein sequence: CASSLGTGSNGYTF.

The rearrangement links TRBV19 to TRBJ1-2; D not certain. CDR1 LNHDA and CDR2 SQIVND come from the germline V gene (reference sequence). The V gene lost 5 bases and the J gene lost 7 bases, with 11 bases spanning the gap. This CDR3 has 12 amino acids. CDR3 residues: CASSPPGSGYTF. The CDR3 nucleotides are TGTGCCAGTAGTCCGCCTGGCAGTGGCTACACCTTC.

V and J are TRBV7-6 and TRBJ2-1; no clear D gene. Germline-derived CDR1 and CDR2 are SGHVS and FNYEAQ. V lost 1 base to trimming and J lost 5 bases, with 18 bases between them. The CDR3 covers 17 residues. The chain's CDR3 is CASSLDQLRGTHNEQFF. The CDR3 DNA sequence: TGTGCCAGCAGCTTAGATCAGCTGCGCGGCACTCACAATGAGCAGTTCTTC. Full variable domain (remainder filled in from reference TRBV7-6 and TRBJ2-1): GAGVSQSPRYKVTKRGQDVALRCDPISGHVSLYWYRQALGQGPEFLTYFNYEAQQDKSGLPNDRFSAERPEGSISTLTIQRTEQRDSAMYRCASSLDQLRGTHNEQFFGPGTRLTVL.

This clone showed up just a few times. The chain joins TRBV10-3 to TRBJ2-7, with D perhaps matching TRBD1 or TRBD2 (5 bases each). This CDR3 is 12 amino acids long. The V end lost 10 bases, the J end lost 7 bases, and 17 bases lay between the germline ends. The germline gives CDR1 ENHRY, CDR2 SYGVKD. The CDR3 loop is CATGREMEEQYF. In nucleotides, the CDR3 is TGTGCCACGGGACGCGAAATGGAAGAGCAGTACTTC.

This clone was observed a single time. This chain connects TRBV11-2 to TRBJ2-1; 8 positions match TRBD1. This CDR3 is 16 amino acids long. Unmatched junction bases numbered 10, after V lost 5 bases and J lost 4 bases. Germline assignment: CDR1 SGHAT and CDR2 FQNNGV. DNA of the CDR3: TGTGCCAGCAGCCCAGCCGGGGGACAGGAGTACAATGAGCAGTTCTTC. Its protein product is CASSPAGGQEYNEQFF. Filled out from reference TRBV11-2 and TRBJ2-1, the complete variable domain reads EAGVAQSPRYKIIEKRQSVAFWCNPISGHATLYWYQQILGQGPKLLIQFQNNGVVDDSQLPKDRFSAERLKGVDSTLKIQPAKLEDSAVYLCASSPAGGQEYNEQFFGPGTRLTVL.

The J gene is TRBJ2-3, the V gene TRBV13; 7 bases match TRBD2. Germline V gene sequence: CDR1 PRHDT, CDR2 FYEKMQ (reference sequence). The CDR3 runs 16 residues. Losses at the gene ends were 5 bases for V and 4 bases for J; bases not matched to a gene: 12. The CDR3 spells CASSPEGGDGSDTQYF. CDR3 bases: TGTGCCAGCAGCCCAGAGGGAGGGGATGGGTCAGATACGCAGTATTTT.

The chain is built from TRBV19 and TRBJ1-5; D not certain. Trimming took 10 bases from V and 2 from J, leaving 15 bases between them. Germline-derived CDR1 and CDR2 are LNHDA and SQIVND (reference sequence). The CDR3 consists of 14 residues. CDR3 nucleotide sequence: TGTGCCACCATTCCGGGAGGCCGCAATCAGCCCCAGCATTTT. It translates to CATIPGGRNQPQHF.

This chain links TRBV9 with TRBJ1-2, with D possibly matching TRBD1 (6 bases). This CDR3 spans 16 amino acids. V gave up 0 bases and J gave up 0 bases, with 12 bases separating them. Germline values: CDR1 SGDLS, CDR2 YYNGEE. Here the CDR3 DNA reads TGTGCCAGCAGCGTAGGGCACAGGGTTACTAACTATGGCTACACCTTC. It translates to CASSVGHRVTNYGYTF.

This clone was counted once. V is TRBV28 and J is TRBJ2-7; a possible D gene is TRBD1 (7 bases). Trimming stripped 3 bases from V and 7 bases from J, with 19 bases between. This CDR3 spans 15 amino acids. Germline CDR1 and CDR2: MDHEN and SYDVKM. CDR3 amino acids: CASSLAAGGLEEQYF. CDR3 bases: TGTGCCAGCAGTTTGGCGGCAGGGGGGTTGGAGGAGCAGTACTTC.

V gene TRBV6-1 combines with J gene TRBJ2-7; D might be TRBD1 or TRBD2, each matching 5 bases. The V end lost 4 bases, the J end lost 0 bases, and 19 bases lay between the germline ends. Germline CDR1 is MNHNS and CDR2 is SASEGT. The CDR3 loop spans 17 amino acids. The CDR3 here is CASSVRDAHLSSYEQYF. The CDR3 DNA follows: TGTGCCAGCAGTGTCCGGGACGCGCATTTGAGCTCCTACGAGCAGTACTTC.

The chain combines TRBV9 with TRBJ2-7; D is possibly TRBD2 (6 bases). The CDR3 has 14 residues. Germline CDR1 SGDLS, CDR2 YYNGEE. Deletions cut 0 bases from V and 1 base from J, with 8 bases between. CDR3 residues: CASSVGLVSYEQYF. The CDR3 region has the DNA TGTGCCAGCAGCGTAGGACTAGTTTCCTACGAGCAGTACTTC. Looking up the rest from reference TRBV9 and TRBJ2-7 gives the full variable domain: DSGVTQTPKHLITATGQRVTLRCSPRSGDLSVYWYQQSLDQGLQFLIQYYNGEERAKGNILERFSAQQFPDLHSELNLSSLELGDSALYFCASSVGLVSYEQYFGPGTRLTVT.

This clone was counted a few times. The rearrangement uses TRBV4-1 and TRBJ1-2, with unresolved D. Germline loops: CDR1 MGHRA, CDR2 YSYEKL. The CDR3 length is 13 residues. V was trimmed by 2 bases and J by 7 bases, leaving 11 bases between them. The CDR3 DNA is TGCGCCAGCAGCCAAATAAGCGGAATTGGCTACACCTTC. Translated, it gives CASSQISGIGYTF.

The V gene is TRBV11-2, the J gene TRBJ2-3; no clear D. Trimming took off 3 bases at V and 5 bases at J, with 6 bases between the two ends. CDR1 and CDR2 (germline): SGHAT, FQNNGV. The length of the CDR3 is 12 residues. The CDR3 here is CASSFGGDTQYF. DNA for the CDR3: TGTGCCAGCAGCTTTGGTGGAGATACGCAGTATTTT. The whole variable domain, remainder taken from reference TRBV11-2 and TRBJ2-3, is EAGVAQSPRYKIIEKRQSVAFWCNPISGHATLYWYQQILGQGPKLLIQFQNNGVVDDSQLPKDRFSAERLKGVDSTLKIQPAKLEDSAVYLCASSFGGDTQYFGPGTRLTVL.

CDR3 region: CASSLEAPRYQETQYF. CDR3 DNA: TGTGCCAGCAGCTTGGAGGCCCCAAGGTACCAAGAGACCCAGTACTTC. This chain joins TRBV5-6 and TRBJ2-5, with D unresolved. Germline V gives CDR1 SGHDT, CDR2 YYEEEE. The CDR3 is made up of 16 amino acids. The germline V and J ends were trimmed by 0 bases and 0 bases, with 12 bases remaining between them.

The chain uses TRBV4-3 and TRBJ1-2, with TRBD1 matching 7 bases. This CDR3 has 15 amino acids. The germline CDR1 and CDR2 sequences are LGHNA and YSLEER. V dropped 0 bases and J dropped 8; count of bases not matched to a gene: 9. CDR3 protein: CASSQDGTGAPGYTF. The DNA for the CDR3 is TGCGCCAGCAGCCAAGATGGAACAGGGGCGCCAGGCTACACCTTC.

This chain links TRBV5-1 with TRBJ2-7; 9 bases map to TRBD1. Germline V gene lookup returns CDR1 SGHRS and CDR2 YFSETQ. The junction had 12 bases not matched to a gene; V was cut back by 2 bases and J by 0 bases. CDR3 size: 18 residues. CDR3 in amino acids: CASSFAPPGQGFSYEQYF. CDR3 nucleotide sequence: TGCGCCAGCAGCTTTGCCCCACCGGGACAGGGCTTCTCCTACGAGCAGTACTTC.

The gene calls are TRBV7-9 and TRBJ1-1; weak D call: TRBD1 (5 bases). Between the trimmed V and J ends, which lost 6 bases and 6 bases, there was a span of 14 bases. Germline CDR1 SEHNR, CDR2 FQNEAQ (reference sequence). The CDR3 is made up of 13 amino acids. DNA of the CDR3: TGTGCCAGCAGTCACGACAGCCACCCTGAAGCTTTCTTT. This gives the protein CASSHDSHPEAFF.

The V call is TRBV7-2, the J call TRBJ2-5; D not resolved. Per the germline V gene, CDR1 is SGHTA and CDR2 is FQGNSA. This CDR3 comprises 15 residues. V dropped 2 bases and J dropped 5 bases, with 15 bases sitting between them. The DNA of the CDR3 is TGTGCCAGCAGCTTAATTCACAGTGTGTCGGAGACCCAGTACTTC. It codes for CASSLIHSVSETQYF.

This chain links TRBV9 with TRBJ1-1, with D hard to call. The V and J ends lost 4 bases and 10 bases respectively, with 20 bases between them. The CDR3 length is 14 residues. The germline gives CDR1 SGDLS, CDR2 YYNGEE. The CDR3 sequence: CASSLGELDVIAFF. The CDR3 DNA reads as TGTGCCAGCAGCTTGGGTGAGCTTGACGTTATAGCTTTCTTT.

This clone has only a few counts. The gene calls are TRBV29-1 and TRBJ2-3; D call uncertain. Germline assignment: CDR1 SQVTM and CDR2 ANQGSEA. Trimming removed 4 bases at V and 0 bases at J, with 8 bases between. This CDR3 has 13 residues. CDR3 in DNA: TGCAGCGTTGTTTTCTGGAGCACAGATACGCAGTATTTT. It translates to CSVVFWSTDTQYF.

The chain is built from TRBV20-1 and TRBJ2-5; D is unresolved. Trimming removed 8 bases from V and 4 bases from J, with 8 bases in between. CDR1 is DFQATT and CDR2 is SNEGSKA in the germline V gene (reference sequence). CDR3 length equals 10 residues. DNA for the CDR3: TGCAGTTCTCTGGGAGAGACCCAGTACTTC. As protein: CSSLGETQYF.